This TCR beta chain was identified in a study of CD8 T cells in Susac syndrome. The wider study: Patients with Susac syndrome, at blood draw, were therapy-naive, on corticosteroids, or on intravenous immunoglobulin alone.

An amount of RNA that ranged from roughly 0.5 to 1 ug was reverse transcribed with random hexamers. MiXCR was run by TCRdb on the immunoSEQ multiplex PCR reads, yielding one entry per CDR3 protein. The sample has around 200,000 distinct CDR3 sequences, around 94% seen once; the top ten hold 0.099%. In contrast to the negatively isolated CD8+ and CD4+ T cells, TEMRA cells were FACS-enriched. The germline V and J ends were trimmed by 5 bases and 7 bases, with 18 bases remaining between them. Per the germline V gene, CDR1 is LNHNV and CDR2 is YYDKDF (reference sequence). The CDR3 has 15 amino acids. The receptor's source is a human donor with Susac syndrome. The sequencing sample was made of CD4+ T cells from PBMCs. The chain uses TRBV15 and TRBJ2-1; D might be TRBD1 (6 bases). CDR3 sequence: CATSRRTGTWNEQFF. The CDR3 bases are TGTGCCACCAGCCGACGAACAGGGACCTGGAATGAGCAGTTCTTC.